Each of the 29 T cell receptor beta chains below was sequenced from the same sample in a study of STAT3 mutations in large granular lymphocyte leukemia. Antigens of these TCRs are unknown. Study outcomes and limitations: In T-cell large granular lymphocyte leukemia, about half of patients showed multiple immunodominant subclonotypes.

TCRdb keeps only in-frame clones here, not all; method: immunoSEQ multiplex PCR. The sample records 30,000 to 40,000 clones, about 86% being singletons. Sequencing used peripheral blood mononuclear cells. The source of these receptors is a man aged 55-75 years with T-cell large granular lymphocyte leukemia. Some clones in this sample may be carry-over from other donors' samples.

The gene calls are TRBV7-9 and TRBJ2-7; the D call may be TRBD1 or TRBD2 (6 bases each). Germline V gives CDR1 SEHNR, CDR2 FQNEAQ (reference sequence). Trimming left V 1 base short and J 5 bases short, with 12 bases between. There are 14 residues in the CDR3. CDR3 protein: CASSLGGAVDEQYF. The CDR3 DNA sequence: TGTGCCAGCAGCTTAGGGGGGGCGGTGGACGAGCAGTACTTC.

The chain links TRBV14 to TRBJ2-7; D may be TRBD2 (5 bases). V was pared by 0 bases and J by 7 bases, with 10 bases between. The CDR3 covers 13 residues. Germline assignment: CDR1 SGHDN and CDR2 FVKESK. CDR3 sequence (DNA): TGTGCCAGCAGCCAAGATGAGGGTTGGGAGCAGTACTTC. Translating it yields CASSQDEGWEQYF.

The rearrangement joins TRBV5-1 to TRBJ1-6; maybe TRBD1 (5 bases). Trimming left V 0 bases short and J 10 bases short, with 14 bases between. The germline V gene has CDR1 SGHRS and CDR2 YFSETQ. This CDR3 spans 15 amino acids. The CDR3: CASSLAGQGASPLHF. The CDR3 DNA reads TGCGCCAGCAGCTTGGCAGGTCAGGGTGCCTCACCCCTCCACTTT. The full variable domain, rest sourced from reference TRBV5-1 and TRBJ1-6, is KAGVTQTPRYLIKTRGQQVTLSCSPISGHRSVSWYQQTPGQGLQFLFEYFSETQRNKGNFPGRFSGRQFSNSRSEMNVSTLELGDSALYLCASSLAGQGASPLHFGNGTRLTVT.

This sequence joins TRBV2 and TRBJ2-5, with 15 bases aligning to TRBD2. CDR1 is SNHLY and CDR2 is FYNNEI in the germline V gene. V gave up 6 bases and J gave up 7 bases; unmatched junction bases: 6. CDR3 size: 15 residues. The CDR3 here is CASRDPGLAGGTQYF. The CDR3 DNA is TGTGCCAGCAGAGACCCGGGACTAGCGGGAGGGACCCAGTACTTC.

This chain connects TRBV2 to TRBJ2-7; either TRBD1 or TRBD2 may supply D (5 bases each). CDR3 length: 12 residues. Germline CDR1 reads SNHLY; CDR2 reads FYNNEI. The V gene lost 8 bases and the J gene lost 3 bases, with 11 bases spanning the gap. The CDR3 DNA reads as TGTGCCAGCGGTCTTGGGGGCTACGAGCAGTACTTC. This sequence encodes CASGLGGYEQYF.

The rearrangement links TRBV6-5 to TRBJ2-7; TRBD1 might be the D (6 bases). The CDR3 extends over 13 amino acids. Germline lookup yields CDR1 MNHEY and CDR2 SVGAGI. V was pared by 7 bases and J by 7 bases, with 17 bases between. The CDR3 sequence is CASIAGGTGEQYF. As DNA, the CDR3 is TGTGCCAGCATTGCTGGGGGAACAGGGGAGCAGTACTTC.

V is TRBV4-2 and J is TRBJ1-1; no clear D gene. The V and J ends lost 5 bases and 1 base respectively, with 11 bases between them. The V gene's germline CDR1 is LGHNA and CDR2 YNFKEQ. The CDR3 consists of 14 residues. The chain's CDR3 is CASSSGPANTEAFF. Written as DNA, the CDR3 is TGTGCCAGCAGCTCGGGCCCGGCGAACACTGAAGCTTTCTTT.

The table lists this clone with a few counts. This chain uses TRBV19 with TRBJ2-5, with D tentatively TRBD2 (6 bases). In germline, CDR1 is LNHDA, CDR2 SQIVND (reference sequence). V shed 10 bases and J shed 2 bases, with 17 bases lying between them. The CDR3 covers 14 residues. CDR3 nucleotides: TGTGCCACCCTTGGGGGGTGGGGGCAAGAGACCCAGTACTTC. Protein: CATLGGWGQETQYF.

The chain uses TRBV6-5 and TRBJ1-2, with 7 bases fitting TRBD1. The CDR3 consists of 13 residues. The germline V gene encodes CDR1 MNHEY and CDR2 SVGAGI. V shed 6 bases, J shed 6 bases, and the junction held 7 bases outside the gene matches. The CDR3 protein is CASSPRQGHGYTF. Here the CDR3 DNA reads TGTGCCAGCAGCCCACGACAGGGCCATGGCTACACCTTC.

The V call is TRBV6-1, the J call TRBJ2-6, with D perhaps matching TRBD2 (6 bases). Germline CDR1 and CDR2: MNHNS and SASEGT. V was cut by 3 bases and J by 18 bases, with 12 bases left in between. The CDR3 covers 11 residues. The CDR3 DNA follows: TGTGCCAGCAGTGATGGCCCCGGGAGGACTTTC. Protein: CASSDGPGRTF.

V and J are TRBV7-2 and TRBJ1-2, with 8 positions matching TRBD1. V was clipped by 5 bases and J by 8 bases; unmatched bases: 4. CDR3 length: 12 amino acids. The germline V gene encodes CDR1 SGHTA and CDR2 FQGNSA. The DNA of the CDR3 is TGTGCCAGCAGCCCCTGGGACAGGGGCTACACCTTC. This gives the protein CASSPWDRGYTF.

This chain links TRBV5-4 with TRBJ2-1, with 9 bases that match TRBD2. V lost 3 bases, J lost 2 bases, and 3 bases stayed unmatched. The CDR3 extends over 15 amino acids. Germline V gene lookup returns CDR1 SGHNT and CDR2 YYREEE (reference sequence). The CDR3 loop is CASSSASGAYNEQFF. The CDR3 bases are TGTGCCAGCAGCTCCGCTAGCGGGGCCTACAATGAGCAGTTCTTC.

By sample share, this clone is medium-sized. The chain links TRBV19 to TRBJ2-7; 7 positions agree with TRBD2. The CDR3 extends over 12 amino acids. The germline V gene encodes CDR1 LNHDA and CDR2 SQIVND (reference sequence). The junction had 3 bases not matched to a gene; V was cut back by 6 bases and J by 4 bases. CDR3 sequence: CASRGGKYEQYF. DNA of the CDR3: TGTGCCAGTAGGGGAGGGAAATACGAGCAGTACTTC.

The chain has TRBV29-1 and TRBJ2-1; 8 nucleotides line up with TRBD2. V shed 3 bases, J shed 0 bases, and the junction held 16 bases outside the gene matches. The CDR3 contains 19 residues. Germline CDR1 reads SQVTM; CDR2 reads ANQGSEA. The DNA of the CDR3 is TGCAGCGTTGATGGTTTTGGGCCTAGCGGGCCTAGCTCCTACAATGAGCAGTTCTTC. Translating gives CSVDGFGPSGPSSYNEQFF.

In this sample, this clone turned up once. The chain joins TRBV6-4 to TRBJ1-2; D remains unclear. This CDR3 comprises 15 residues. Trimming took off 5 bases at V and 6 bases at J, with 19 bases between the two ends. CDR1 is MRHNA and CDR2 is SNTAGT in the germline V gene. The CDR3: CASSTLKGVVDGYTF. The DNA for the CDR3 is TGTGCCAGCAGTACTCTCAAGGGAGTGGTAGATGGCTACACCTTC.

This chain joins TRBV4-3 and TRBJ2-7, with 9 positions matching TRBD2. The germline V gene has CDR1 LGHNA and CDR2 YSLEER. The J segment lost 4 bases and the V segment lost 4 bases, leaving 14 bases of the junction unmatched. The CDR3 sequence is 17 residues long. The CDR3 loop is CASSLERASGRPYEQYF. The CDR3 nucleotides are TGCGCCAGCAGCCTCGAAAGGGCCAGCGGGAGGCCATACGAGCAGTACTTC.

The genes are TRBV21-1 and TRBJ1-6. TRBV21-1 is a known pseudogene. CDR3 size: 18 residues. CDR3 in DNA: TGTGCCAGCAGCAAAGAGGGGTCGGGGCAGGGTTATAATTCACCCCTCCACTTT. Protein: CASSKEGSGQGYNSPLHF.

The chain is built from TRBV5-1 and TRBJ1-1; 9 positions agree with TRBD1. This CDR3 has 15 amino acids. CDR1 and CDR2 from the germline V gene are SGHRS and YFSETQ. The trim removed 7 bases at V and 1 base at J, leaving 8 bases unmatched. CDR3 sequence reads: CASGTGQVPNTEAFF. The CDR3 DNA follows: TGCGCCAGCGGGACAGGGCAAGTCCCGAACACTGAAGCTTTCTTT. The full variable domain, in which reference TRBV5-1 and TRBJ1-1 provide the parts outside the CDR3, is KAGVTQTPRYLIKTRGQQVTLSCSPISGHRSVSWYQQTPGQGLQFLFEYFSETQRNKGNFPGRFSGRQFSNSRSEMNVSTLELGDSALYLCASGTGQVPNTEAFFGQGTRLTVV.

The chain employs TRBV27 and TRBJ1-5, with 9 positions matching TRBD1. V gave up 4 bases and J gave up 2 bases; unmatched junction bases: 9. Germline CDR1 reads MNHEY; CDR2 reads SMNVEV (reference sequence). CDR3 length equals 17 residues. CDR3 nucleotide sequence: TGTGCCAGCAGTTCCCTTCTGCGACAGGGGGGCAATCAGCCCCAGCATTTT. Translating it yields CASSSLLRQGGNQPQHF.

The chain has TRBV19 and TRBJ2-5; a weak D match, TRBD2 (6 bases). Germline loops: CDR1 LNHDA, CDR2 SQIVND (reference sequence). V was pared by 7 bases and J by 3 bases, with 12 bases between. This CDR3 is built from 13 residues. CDR3 loop: CASIGRGKETQYF. The CDR3 DNA sequence: TGTGCCAGTATCGGGCGGGGCAAAGAGACCCAGTACTTC. The full variable domain, rest sourced from reference TRBV19 and TRBJ2-5, is DGGITQSPKYLFRKEGQNVTLSCEQNLNHDAMYWYRQDPGQGLRLIYYSQIVNDFQKGDIAEGYSVSREKKESFPLTVTSAQKNPTAFYLCASIGRGKETQYFGPGTRLLVL.

This chain links TRBV10-2 with TRBJ1-2, with D hard to call. The CDR3 is 12 amino acids. V lost 8 bases to trimming and J lost 4 bases, with 11 bases between them. Germline V gives CDR1 WSHSY, CDR2 SAAADI. CDR3 sequence: CASLGFSYGYTF. CDR3 bases: TGCGCCAGCCTAGGTTTTTCCTATGGCTACACCTTC.

This clone turned up a few times. The chain combines TRBV30 with TRBJ1-5, with D maybe TRBD1 (5 bases). The germline CDR1 and CDR2 sequences are GTSNPN and SVGIG (reference sequence). Trimming shortened V by 1 base and J by 13 bases, and 17 bases separated the two germline ends. This CDR3 spans 13 amino acids. The CDR3: CAWSALNGAAQHF. The CDR3 bases are TGTGCCTGGAGTGCCCTTAATGGGGCAGCTCAGCATTTT.

The V gene is TRBV5-4, the J gene TRBJ2-2; TRBD1 aligns across 7 bases. The V gene's germline CDR1 is SGHNT and CDR2 YYREEE (reference sequence). Trimming at V came to 6 bases and at J to 8 bases, leaving 10 bases not matched to a gene. The CDR3 contains 14 residues. The CDR3 region is CASNTSPGQGELFF. In DNA form, the CDR3 reads TGTGCCAGCAACACAAGCCCGGGACAGGGGGAGCTGTTTTTT.

This chain links TRBV7-2 with TRBJ2-3, with 9 bases matching TRBD2. This CDR3 has 14 residues. CDR1 and CDR2 from the germline V gene are SGHTA and FQGNSA. Trimming took 3 bases from V and 4 from J; bases not matched to a gene: 2. The CDR3 here is CASSLGLAPDTQYF. The CDR3 DNA reads TGTGCCAGCAGCTTGGGACTAGCCCCAGATACGCAGTATTTT. Looking up the rest from reference TRBV7-2 and TRBJ2-3 gives the full variable domain: GAGVSQSPSNKVTEKGKDVELRCDPISGHTALYWYRQSLGQGLEFLIYFQGNSAPDKSGLPSDRFSAERTGGSVSTLTIQRTQQEDSAVYLCASSLGLAPDTQYFGPGTRLTVL.

This clone has a handful of counts. The chain carries TRBV20-1 and TRBJ2-3, with D possibly TRBD1 on 6 matching bases. The CDR3 spans 11 residues. Germline V gene data show CDR1 as DFQATT and CDR2 as SNEGSKA (reference sequence). Between the trimmed V and J ends, which lost 5 bases and 6 bases, there was a span of 9 bases. As DNA, the CDR3 is TGCAGTGCTGCCCAGGGGGATACGCAGTATTTT. Translation gives CSAAQGDTQYF.

The chain links TRBV29-1 to TRBJ1-1; D might be TRBD1 (5 bases). This CDR3 has 13 residues. The germline CDR1 and CDR2 sequences are SQVTM and ANQGSEA. V was trimmed by 7 bases and J by 1 base, leaving 13 bases between them. The DNA for the CDR3 is TGCAGCGCATGGGGGTCCACGAACACTGAAGCTTTCTTT. It is translated as CSAWGSTNTEAFF.

This chain connects TRBV28 to TRBJ2-7; a possible D gene is TRBD2 (5 bases). Germline values: CDR1 MDHEN, CDR2 SYDVKM. This CDR3 contains 15 residues. The V and J ends lost 9 bases and 5 bases respectively, with 23 bases between them. CDR3 coding DNA: TGTGCCAGTACCGCGGTGGCAGGACTCTGGAACGAGCAGTACTTC. It specifies CASTAVAGLWNEQYF.

The chain uses TRBV19 and TRBJ1-1, with 7 bases lining up with TRBD1. The CDR3 totals 14 residues. The J segment lost 1 base and the V segment lost 5 bases, leaving 4 bases of the junction unmatched. The germline V gene encodes CDR1 LNHDA and CDR2 SQIVND (reference sequence). The CDR3 loop is CASSDGTANTEAFF. CDR3 DNA: TGTGCCAGTAGTGACGGGACAGCGAACACTGAAGCTTTCTTT.

The chain combines TRBV5-6 with TRBJ2-1, with a possible D match to TRBD1 (5 bases). CDR1 is SGHDT, CDR2 YYEEEE, per germline. V lost 5 bases to trimming and J lost 2 bases, with 11 bases between them. The CDR3 is 14 amino acids. The CDR3 protein is CASRNGHPYNEQFF. In nucleotides, the CDR3 is TGTGCCAGCAGGAACGGACACCCCTACAATGAGCAGTTCTTC.